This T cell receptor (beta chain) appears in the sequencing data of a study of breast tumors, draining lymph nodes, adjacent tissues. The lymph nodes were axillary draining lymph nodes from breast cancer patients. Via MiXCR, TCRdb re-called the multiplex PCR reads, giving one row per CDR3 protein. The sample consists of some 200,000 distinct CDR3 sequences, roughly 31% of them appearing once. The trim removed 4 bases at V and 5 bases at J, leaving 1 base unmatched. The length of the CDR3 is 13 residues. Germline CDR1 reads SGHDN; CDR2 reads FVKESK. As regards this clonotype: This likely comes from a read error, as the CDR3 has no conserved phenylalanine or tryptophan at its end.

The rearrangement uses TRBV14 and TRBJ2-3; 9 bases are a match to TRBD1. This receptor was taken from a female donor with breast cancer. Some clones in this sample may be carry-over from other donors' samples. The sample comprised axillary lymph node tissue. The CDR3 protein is CASSRDRVDTQYS. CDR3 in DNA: TGTGCCAGCAGCCGGGACAGGGTAGATACGCAGTATTCT.